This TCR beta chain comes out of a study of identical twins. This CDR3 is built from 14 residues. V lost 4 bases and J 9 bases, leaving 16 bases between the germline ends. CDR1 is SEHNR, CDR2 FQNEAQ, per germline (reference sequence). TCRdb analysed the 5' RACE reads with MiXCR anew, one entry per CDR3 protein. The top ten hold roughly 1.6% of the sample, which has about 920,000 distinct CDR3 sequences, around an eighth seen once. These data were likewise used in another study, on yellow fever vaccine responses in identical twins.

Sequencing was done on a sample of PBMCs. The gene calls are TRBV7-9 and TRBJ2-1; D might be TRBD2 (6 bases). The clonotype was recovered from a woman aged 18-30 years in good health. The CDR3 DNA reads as TGTGCCAGCAGCTCGGCCCCACACGGGAGTGAGCAGTTCTTC. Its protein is CASSSAPHGSEQFF.